This T cell receptor beta chain was recovered during a study of cytomegalovirus exposure and HLA in healthy donors. PCR used 60 Vbeta primers and 13 Jbeta primers. Produced via immunoSEQ multiplex PCR; TCRdb's table is partial and in-frame only. The data hold around 100,000 clones, with around 80% observed a single time. Whole-study results and caveats: Sequencing depth roughly uniform across donors was assumed in presence/absence analyses. In an earlier analysis, productive rearrangement rates for most beta V segments clustered near 87% or 30%.

Trimming took 0 bases from V and 5 from J, leaving 8 bases between them. The CDR3 contains 14 residues. Germline V gives CDR1 MNHEY, CDR2 SVGAGI. Details on this clone: Its matching antigen is unknown.

This sequence originates from a male donor in good health and CMV-seropositive. The sample comprised PBMCs. This chain joins TRBV6-5 and TRBJ1-5; D is unresolved. The CDR3 DNA reads as TGTGCCAGCAGTTACTCGAGAGAGGATCAGCCCCAGCATTTT. This encodes CASSYSREDQPQHF.